Sequencing of this T cell receptor (beta chain) was carried out in a study of T cell responses to AZD1222 COVID-19 vaccine. Broader study findings: Possibly, clonal diversity was underestimated; donors were largely white British and included more females. Dominant CD4 TCR responses targeted spike regions 160-218 and 743-854.

Assay used: immunoSEQ multiplex PCR; TCRdb lists only in-frame clones, some missing. Of around 15,000 clones in the sample, more than 70% were seen once. Comments on this clone: Its antigen remains unknown.

The clonotype comes from an adult who received the AZD1222 COVID-19 vaccine. The starting material was peripheral blood, obtained 28 days after the second AZD1222 dose.

CDR3 sequence (DNA): TGTGCCATCAGCATTTCCGGGACAGAAAGCTACGAGCAGTACTTC. Residues: CAISISGTESYEQYF. The chain combines TRBV10-3 with TRBJ2-7, with 7 positions matching TRBD1. Germline CDR1 ENHRY, CDR2 SYGVKD. V shed 6 bases, J shed 3 bases, and the junction held 11 bases outside the gene matches. There are 15 residues in the CDR3.